This TCR beta chain was recorded in a study of blood T cell repertoires in COVID-19. The V gene's germline CDR1 is SGHAT and CDR2 FQNNGV. This CDR3 region has 15 residues. Trimming at V came to 6 bases and at J to 3 bases, leaving 8 bases not matched to a gene. The method was immunoSEQ multiplex PCR; TCRdb's version includes in-frame clones alone and lacks a portion of them. The sample lists some 280,000 clones, around four fifths occurring once. The gene calls are TRBV11-2 and TRBJ1-1; 9 bases fit TRBD1. Input material: peripheral blood. The TCR sequence derives from a woman aged 45 to 65 with active or convalescent COVID-19. CDR3 DNA: TGTGCCAGCAGTCATTACAGGGGGCGTGACACTGAAGCTTTCTTT. It yields the protein CASSHYRGRDTEAFF.